These T cell receptor beta chains were read from a single sample in a study of blood T cell repertoires in COVID-19. Using immunoSEQ multiplex PCR, the repertoire was profiled, and TCRdb retains in-frame clones only, with some absent. Of more than 200,000 clones listed, 65% to 85% are singletons. What was sequenced was peripheral blood. These receptors came from a woman aged 40 to 50 with active or convalescent COVID-19. Both conserved end residues are part of each CDR3. Fields, in order: CDR3 DNA, CDR3 protein, V gene, D gene, clone size, J gene. The D gene is left open where the match is weak. Clone size appears in some rows only: once, few, many, or a class for an expanded clone.

CDR3 DNA: TGTGCCAGCAGCTTAGCGGGACAGGGGGAGCAGTTCTTC
CDR3 protein: CASSLAGQGEQFF
V gene: TRBV7-3
D gene: TRBD1
clone size: NA
J gene: TRBJ2-1

CDR3 DNA: TGCGCCAGCAGCCCGAGCGATCCCGCAGATACGCAGTATTTT
CDR3 protein: CASSPSDPADTQYF
V gene: TRBV5-1
D gene: NA
clone size: NA
J gene: TRBJ2-3

CDR3 DNA: TGTGCCATCAGTGTGGGACAGGGGCGAAGGGGCACTGAAGCTTTCTTT
CDR3 protein: CAISVGQGRRGTEAFF
V gene: TRBV10-3
D gene: TRBD1
clone size: few
J gene: TRBJ1-1

CDR3 DNA: TGTGCCAGCAGCCCCCGACTAGCGGACTCCTACGAGCAGTACTTC
CDR3 protein: CASSPRLADSYEQYF
V gene: TRBV3-1/TRBV3-2
D gene: TRBD2
clone size: few
J gene: TRBJ2-7

CDR3 DNA: TGTGCCAGCAGCCTTGTCCCCCTCCAGGCCTGGGTGTGGGAAAAACTGTTTTTT
CDR3 protein: CASSLVPLQAWVWEKLFF
V gene: TRBV7-9
D gene: NA
clone size: NA
J gene: TRBJ1-4

CDR3 DNA: TGCGCCAGCAGCCAAGCGGGGGAGGCCTACAATGAGCAGTTCTTC
CDR3 protein: CASSQAGEAYNEQFF
V gene: TRBV4-1
D gene: NA
clone size: NA
J gene: TRBJ2-1

CDR3 DNA: TGTGCCAGTAGGGTACAGGGGGCAAATTCACCCCTCCACTTT
CDR3 protein: CASRVQGANSPLHF
V gene: TRBV19
D gene: TRBD1
clone size: NA
J gene: TRBJ1-6

CDR3 DNA: TGCGCCAGCAGCTCGATACTAGCTTTTGGCACAGATACGCAGTATTTT
CDR3 protein: CASSSILAFGTDTQYF
V gene: TRBV5-1
D gene: NA
clone size: NA
J gene: TRBJ2-3

CDR3 DNA: TGTGCCAGCAGCTTACCGGACAGGGGCGCAGAGTTC
CDR3 protein: CASSLPDRGAEF
V gene: TRBV7-9
D gene: TRBD1
clone size: NA
J gene: TRBJ1-2

CDR3 DNA: TGTGCCAGCAGTAGACAGGGGGGACCCCAAGAGACCCAGTACTTC
CDR3 protein: CASSRQGGPQETQYF
V gene: TRBV6-4
D gene: TRBD1
clone size: NA
J gene: TRBJ2-5

CDR3 DNA: TGTGCCAGCGGGTGGGTCGGAAACACCATATATTTT
CDR3 protein: CASGWVGNTIYF
V gene: TRBV19
D gene: NA
clone size: NA
J gene: TRBJ1-3

CDR3 DNA: TGTGCCAGCAGTGACCCGTACAATCAGCCCCAGCATTTT
CDR3 protein: CASSDPYNQPQHF
V gene: TRBV6-1
D gene: NA
clone size: few
J gene: TRBJ1-5

CDR3 DNA: TGTGCCAGCTCACCCCTGACAGTCAACGAGCAGTACTTC
CDR3 protein: CASSPLTVNEQYF
V gene: TRBV18
D gene: NA
clone size: few
J gene: TRBJ2-7

CDR3 DNA: TGTGCCAGCAGTTTAGGTCAGGATAATTCACCCCTCCACTTT
CDR3 protein: CASSLGQDNSPLHF
V gene: TRBV28
D gene: NA
clone size: few
J gene: TRBJ1-6

CDR3 DNA: TGTGCCATCAGGGATACGGACAGGGGCGGCTACACCTTC
CDR3 protein: CAIRDTDRGGYTF
V gene: TRBV10-3
D gene: TRBD1
clone size: once
J gene: TRBJ1-2

CDR3 DNA: TGTGCCAGCAGTTACGGAGGCTCCAACTATGGCTACACCTTC
CDR3 protein: CASSYGGSNYGYTF
V gene: TRBV6-2/TRBV6-3
D gene: NA
clone size: NA
J gene: TRBJ1-2

CDR3 DNA: TGCGCCAGCAGCTTGGAAGCGGGGGGAATAGATACGCAGTATTTT
CDR3 protein: CASSLEAGGIDTQYF
V gene: TRBV5-1
D gene: TRBD2
clone size: NA
J gene: TRBJ2-3

CDR3 DNA: TGCGCCAGCAGCTTGGACGGAGGGGCCCGGTACAATGAGCAGTTCTTC
CDR3 protein: CASSLDGGARYNEQFF
V gene: TRBV5-1
D gene: NA
clone size: NA
J gene: TRBJ2-1

CDR3 DNA: TGTGCCAGCAGCGTAGGTCCGGGGAGCTACACAGATACGCAGTATTTT
CDR3 protein: CASSVGPGSYTDTQYF
V gene: TRBV9
D gene: NA
clone size: NA
J gene: TRBJ2-3

CDR3 DNA: TGTGCCAGCAGCGGGCAACTCGGGACTGAAGCTTTCTTT
CDR3 protein: CASSGQLGTEAFF
V gene: TRBV9
D gene: NA
clone size: NA
J gene: TRBJ1-1

CDR3 DNA: TGTGCCAGCAGTCCCCGGGGAGGCGACAGGGGATATGGCTACACCTTC
CDR3 protein: CASSPRGGDRGYGYTF
V gene: TRBV6-2/TRBV6-3
D gene: TRBD1
clone size: NA
J gene: TRBJ1-2

CDR3 DNA: TGTGCCAGCAGCCAAGAGTCTTATGGCTACACCTTC
CDR3 protein: CASSQESYGYTF
V gene: TRBV3-1/TRBV3-2
D gene: NA
clone size: NA
J gene: TRBJ1-2

CDR3 DNA: TGTGCCAGCAGCTATCCAGTCAGGGCTAACTATGGCTACACCTTC
CDR3 protein: CASSYPVRANYGYTF
V gene: TRBV5-6
D gene: NA
clone size: NA
J gene: TRBJ1-2

CDR3 DNA: TGTGCCAGCAGCGTAGGAGGGACAGGGAATGAGCAGTTCTTC
CDR3 protein: CASSVGGTGNEQFF
V gene: TRBV9
D gene: TRBD1
clone size: NA
J gene: TRBJ2-1

CDR3 DNA: TGTGCCAGCAGCCGCCTCCAGGGATATGAAAAACTGTTTTTT
CDR3 protein: CASSRLQGYEKLFF
V gene: TRBV11-1
D gene: NA
clone size: once
J gene: TRBJ1-4

CDR3 DNA: TGTGCCAGCAGCCTCAGGGGCTACACCTTC
CDR3 protein: CASSLRGYTF
V gene: TRBV6-5
D gene: NA
clone size: NA
J gene: TRBJ1-2

CDR3 DNA: TGTGCCAGCAGCCCTATGAGAGGGGGAACTAATGAAAAACTGTTTTTT
CDR3 protein: CASSPMRGGTNEKLFF
V gene: TRBV5-4
D gene: NA
clone size: NA
J gene: TRBJ1-4

CDR3 DNA: TGTGCCAGCAGCTTCGGGACAGTTAATGAAAAACTGTTTTTT
CDR3 protein: CASSFGTVNEKLFF
V gene: TRBV5-6
D gene: TRBD1
clone size: NA
J gene: TRBJ1-4

CDR3 DNA: TGTGCCATCAGTGTCTTGGGACAGGGGGCCTACAATGAGCAGTTCTTC
CDR3 protein: CAISVLGQGAYNEQFF
V gene: TRBV10-3
D gene: TRBD1
clone size: NA
J gene: TRBJ2-1

CDR3 DNA: TGTGCCAGCAGTCAGGGGGCGACTGGAAACACCATATATTTT
CDR3 protein: CASSQGATGNTIYF
V gene: TRBV6-5
D gene: TRBD1
clone size: few
J gene: TRBJ1-3

CDR3 DNA: TGTGCCAGCAGCACAGGACAGGGGGCTGACACTGAAGCTTTCTTT
CDR3 protein: CASSTGQGADTEAFF
V gene: TRBV14
D gene: TRBD1
clone size: NA
J gene: TRBJ1-1

CDR3 DNA: TGTGCCAGCAGCTTAAAAGCGGGCTCCAGCTCTGGGGCCAACGTCCTGACTTTC
CDR3 protein: CASSLKAGSSSGANVLTF
V gene: TRBV7-3
D gene: NA
clone size: NA
J gene: TRBJ2-6

CDR3 DNA: TGTGCCAGCAGCTCCCGTATCTCGGGACAGGGAATGAATGAGCAGTTCTTC
CDR3 protein: CASSSRISGQGMNEQFF
V gene: TRBV11-2
D gene: TRBD1
clone size: NA
J gene: TRBJ2-1

CDR3 DNA: TGTGCCAGCAGTTCCCAGGGGCCAGGGACCTTC
CDR3 protein: CASSSQGPGTF
V gene: TRBV6-6
D gene: NA
clone size: NA
J gene: TRBJ1-2

CDR3 DNA: TGTGCCAGCAGCCCTAAGGTGGGACAGGGCTACGAGCAGTACTTC
CDR3 protein: CASSPKVGQGYEQYF
V gene: TRBV7-2
D gene: TRBD1
clone size: once
J gene: TRBJ2-7

CDR3 DNA: TGTGCCAGCAGCCTCCGGGTGTCCTATGGCTACACCTTC
CDR3 protein: CASSLRVSYGYTF
V gene: TRBV3-1/TRBV3-2
D gene: NA
clone size: NA
J gene: TRBJ1-2

CDR3 DNA: TGCGCCAGCAGCTTACCGGGACAGAGCTCTGGAAACACCATATATTTT
CDR3 protein: CASSLPGQSSGNTIYF
V gene: TRBV5-1
D gene: TRBD1
clone size: NA
J gene: TRBJ1-3

CDR3 DNA: TGCGCCAGCAGCTTGGGAGGGGGCGAGTACAATGAGCAGTTCTTC
CDR3 protein: CASSLGGGEYNEQFF
V gene: TRBV5-1
D gene: TRBD1
clone size: once
J gene: TRBJ2-1

CDR3 DNA: TGTGCCAGCATAAGTTTTGGGACAAACTATGGCTACACCTTC
CDR3 protein: CASISFGTNYGYTF
V gene: TRBV5-6
D gene: NA
clone size: few
J gene: TRBJ1-2

CDR3 DNA: TGTGCCAGCAGCCAAGATGGAGGTGGGACAGGGAACCCGAACACTGAAGCTTTCTTT
CDR3 protein: CASSQDGGGTGNPNTEAFF
V gene: TRBV3-1/TRBV3-2
D gene: TRBD1
clone size: once
J gene: TRBJ1-1

CDR3 DNA: TGCGCCAGCAGCCAAGAAGGTTCGGCAGGGCGTAATTCACCCCTCCACTTT
CDR3 protein: CASSQEGSAGRNSPLHF
V gene: TRBV4-1
D gene: NA
clone size: few
J gene: TRBJ1-6

CDR3 DNA: TGTGCCAGCAACAGGGGGGCAACTAATGAAAAACTGTTTTTT
CDR3 protein: CASNRGATNEKLFF
V gene: TRBV5-6
D gene: TRBD1
clone size: NA
J gene: TRBJ1-4

CDR3 DNA: TGCAGCGTTGACCTCGCGGGGGGGCCGGACACCGGGGAGCTGTTTTTT
CDR3 protein: CSVDLAGGPDTGELFF
V gene: TRBV29-1
D gene: TRBD2
clone size: NA
J gene: TRBJ2-2

CDR3 DNA: TGTGCCAGCAGTGAAGAGGGGCGGCTGAGGGGGTCACCCCTCCACTTT
CDR3 protein: CASSEEGRLRGSPLHF
V gene: TRBV6-1
D gene: NA
clone size: NA
J gene: TRBJ1-6

CDR3 DNA: TGTGCCAGCAGTGCAACAGCCGGGACTCGAAACACCATATATTTT
CDR3 protein: CASSATAGTRNTIYF
V gene: TRBV28
D gene: NA
clone size: NA
J gene: TRBJ1-3

CDR3 DNA: TGTGCTAGCAGCCCCGAGAGGGGACTAGACCTCACCGGGGAGCTGTTTTTT
CDR3 protein: CASSPERGLDLTGELFF
V gene: TRBV7-7
D gene: TRBD2
clone size: NA
J gene: TRBJ2-2

CDR3 DNA: TGCGCCAGCAGGATACAGGGAATGAACACTGAAGCTTTCTTT
CDR3 protein: CASRIQGMNTEAFF
V gene: TRBV5-1
D gene: NA
clone size: NA
J gene: TRBJ1-1